The sequence of this TCR beta chain was determined in a study of T cell repertoires in cytomegalovirus infection. V was shortened by 5 bases and J by 2 bases, with 12 bases between the two germline ends. The CDR3 is made up of 15 amino acids. The germline V gene encodes CDR1 SGHTA and CDR2 FQGNSA. This clonotype came up many times. What it binds is unknown. From the reads, TCRdb called clonotypes with MiXCR, one entry per CDR3 protein. The sample includes roughly 230,000 distinct CDR3 sequences, roughly an eighth of them seen just once. Study-wide points: The study found HLA-C-restricted CMV-specific TCR beta clonotypes dominating the ex vivo response.

The source of this sequence is a human donor in good health (CMV status not recorded). Some clones in this sample may be carry-over from other donors' samples. Sequenced material: PBMCs. The V call is TRBV7-2, the J call TRBJ2-2; the D is unclear. The CDR3 sequence: CASSVPRPNTGELFF. CDR3 sequence (DNA): TGTGCCAGCAGCGTTCCCAGGCCAAACACCGGGGAGCTGTTTTTT.